In its sample, the clone carrying this T cell receptor beta chain was seen many times. Diagnosis of hyperthyroidism was new in patients aged 18 to 65, and its duration was under 2 months. This entry comes from a study of T cells in Graves' hyperthyroidism and ophthalmopathy. Researchers amplified the TCR beta CDR3 regions from RNA transcripts. HTBI primers were the set used in a first-round RT-PCR of the TCR CDR3. TCRdb used MiXCR to reprocess the multiplex PCR reads, holding one entry per CDR3 protein. The sample lists around 800,000 distinct CDR3 sequences, more than 30% occurring once. The V end was cut by 8 bases, the J end by 2 bases, with 7 bases between. The CDR3 spans 12 residues. Germline V lookup: CDR1 SEHNR, CDR2 FQNEAQ (reference sequence).

The chain recombines TRBV7-9 with TRBJ1-3; D uncertain. The sequence was obtained from a man between 18 and 29 years old with Graves' hyperthyroidism. The specimen was blood. CDR3 nucleotide sequence: TGTGCCAGCCAGGATACTGGAAACACCATATATTTT. It encodes CASQDTGNTIYF. The entire variable domain, with the rest obtained from reference TRBV7-9 and TRBJ1-3, is as follows: DTGVSQNPRHKITKRGQNVTFRCDPISEHNRLYWYRQTLGQGPEFLTYFQNEAQLEKSRLLSDRFSAERPKGSFSTLEIQRTEQGDSAMYLCASQDTGNTIYFGEGSWLTVV.